These 8 T cell receptor beta chains share one sample of origin, sequenced in a study of blood T cell repertoires in COVID-19 (TCRdb year 2020). The library was generated by the immunoSEQ multiplex PCR assay. Held by TCRdb, this immuneACCESS table contains in-frame sequences only and omits some clones. Under half of the omission traces to an unresolved V gene where checked; the cause of the rest is unknown. This sample holds roughly 180,000 clones; about 85% were observed only once. The leading ten clones occupy 2.9% of the sample. Sequencing used peripheral blood. The receptors derive from a woman aged 25 to 39 with active or convalescent COVID-19.

The V and J genes are TRBV28 and TRBJ1-2; the D gene is possibly TRBD1 (6 bases). Between the trimmed V and J ends, which lost 7 bases and 5 bases, there was a span of 14 bases. This CDR3 region has 13 residues. Germline values: CDR1 MDHEN, CDR2 SYDVKM. CDR3 region: CASKDSFFYGYTF. The CDR3 DNA follows: TGTGCCAGCAAGGACAGCTTCTTTTATGGCTACACCTTC.

The genes are TRBV28 and TRBJ1-1, with 7 positions matching TRBD1. After removal of 3 bases from V and 3 bases from J, the junction contained 10 bases not matched to a gene. The CDR3 length is 16 residues. Per the germline V gene, CDR1 is MDHEN and CDR2 is SYDVKM. In DNA form, the CDR3 reads TGTGCCAGCAGTTTGGGTGAGACAGGGTGGGACACTGAAGCTTTCTTT. It encodes CASSLGETGWDTEAFF.

The J gene is TRBJ1-1, the V gene TRBV29-1, with D possibly TRBD1 on 6 matching bases. Trimming took 7 bases from V and 1 from J, leaving 16 bases between them. Germline V gene lookup returns CDR1 SQVTM and CDR2 ANQGSEA. The CDR3 is 14 amino acids. The CDR3 sequence: CSGLIPGANTEAFF. CDR3 coding DNA: TGCAGCGGCCTAATTCCAGGGGCGAACACTGAAGCTTTCTTT.

In this sample, this clone turned up once. V and J are TRBV23-1 and TRBJ2-7; 8 bases line up with TRBD1. TRBV23-1 is given ORF status, its function remaining uncertain. The CDR3 consists of 16 residues. Unmatched junction bases numbered 9, after V lost 4 bases and J lost 1 base. The CDR3 sequence: CASSPLTGTGSYEQYF. The CDR3 region has the DNA TGCGCCAGCAGTCCGCTCACCGGGACAGGTTCCTACGAGCAGTACTTC.

The gene calls are TRBV19 and TRBJ2-1; 13 nucleotides align to TRBD2. The CDR3 has 15 amino acids. CDR1 and CDR2 from the germline V gene are LNHDA and SQIVND (reference sequence). V gave up 7 bases and J gave up 10 bases; unmatched junction bases: 10. CDR3 in DNA: TGTGCCAGTAATCCCACTAGCGGGGGGGCGGCGGAGCAGTTCTTC. This encodes CASNPTSGGAAEQFF. Full variable domain (rest looked up from reference TRBV19 and TRBJ2-1): DGGITQSPKYLFRKEGQNVTLSCEQNLNHDAMYWYRQDPGQGLRLIYYSQIVNDFQKGDIAEGYSVSREKKESFPLTVTSAQKNPTAFYLCASNPTSGGAAEQFFGPGTRLTVL.

The V and J genes are TRBV15 and TRBJ1-5, with 7 positions matching TRBD1. There are 16 residues in the CDR3. Looked up from germline, CDR1 is LNHNV and CDR2 is YYDKDF (reference sequence). The J segment lost 0 bases and the V segment lost 5 bases, leaving 7 bases of the junction unmatched. In DNA form, the CDR3 reads TGTGCCACCAGCGCGAGACAGGGAGATAGCAATCAGCCCCAGCATTTT. Translating it yields CATSARQGDSNQPQHF. Drawing the rest from reference TRBV15 and TRBJ1-5, the complete variable domain is DAMVIQNPRYQVTQFGKPVTLSCSQTLNHNVMYWYQQKSSQAPKLLFHYYDKDFNNEADTPDNFQSRRPNTSFCFLDIRSPGLGDTAMYLCATSARQGDSNQPQHFGDGTRLSIL.

This clone appeared many times. The rearrangement joins TRBV10-2 to TRBJ1-5, with 7 bases that match TRBD1. Germline V gene sequence: CDR1 WSHSY, CDR2 SAAADI. CDR3 length equals 15 residues. V lost 5 bases to trimming and J lost 7 bases; unmatched junction nucleotides: 11. For the CDR3, the DNA is TGCGCCAGCAGTCCAAACAGGGGCGGAGAACAGCCCCAGCATTTT. It translates to CASSPNRGGEQPQHF.

The rearrangement joins TRBV24-1 to TRBJ2-5; 7 bases agree with TRBD1. Germline V CDR1 and CDR2: KGHDR, SFDVKD. This CDR3 contains 18 residues. Trimming at V came to 4 bases and at J to 2 bases, leaving 15 bases not matched to a gene. The CDR3 protein is CATSDSRQGPPIQETQYF. The CDR3 coding sequence is TGTGCCACCAGTGACTCTCGACAGGGTCCCCCGATACAAGAGACCCAGTACTTC.